This T cell receptor (beta chain) was observed in a study of shared T cell receptors in the human thymus. Germline lookup yields CDR1 WSHSY and CDR2 SAAADI. V dropped 7 bases and J dropped 5 bases, with 9 bases sitting between them. The CDR3 spans 11 residues. Only in-frame clones appear in the TCRdb table, and some are missing; sequencing was by immunoSEQ multiplex PCR. The sample has 450,000 to 650,000 clones, around three quarters seen once. The same data also contributed to another study, on human thymus T cells. That report notes: Donation was from healthy Finnish infants who were having corrective surgery that addressed congenital heart defects. Thymus pieces cut out during corrective heart surgery were the tissue that was used. Both thymic and peripheral blood repertoires showed apparently biased V and J usage.

The specimen sequenced was thymocytes. The chain uses TRBV10-2 and TRBJ2-7, with D perhaps TRBD2 (5 bases). The sequence was collected from a boy in the first two years of life with a congenital heart defect. CDR3 amino acids: CASMEAHEQYF. The CDR3 region has the DNA TGCGCCAGCATGGAGGCCCACGAGCAGTACTTC.